Shown below are 24 T cell receptor beta chains from a single sample sequenced in a study of control samples from healthy donors and cancer patients. Clones were read by immunoSEQ multiplex PCR, and TCRdb kept only the in-frame ones, dropping some. The table has 120,000 to 150,000 clones, roughly 93% seen once. Sequencing used blood. Receptors originate from a man younger than 35 in good health.

The rearrangement links TRBV6-5 to TRBJ2-3, with D uncertain. This CDR3 has 12 amino acids. Trimming cost V 6 bases and J 0 bases, with 4 bases left between them. Germline V lookup: CDR1 MNHEY, CDR2 SVGAGI. The CDR3 DNA sequence: TGTGCCAGCAGGGACAGCACAGATACGCAGTATTTT. Amino acids: CASRDSTDTQYF.

The rearrangement uses TRBV18 and TRBJ1-1; no clear D gene. The CDR3 has 13 amino acids. Deletions cut 3 bases from V and 1 base from J, with 6 bases between. From germline, CDR1 is KGHSH and CDR2 LQKENI. CDR3 sequence: CASSPGKNTEAFF. In DNA, the CDR3 is TGTGCCAGCTCACCCGGGAAGAACACTGAAGCTTTCTTT.

The rearrangement links TRBV9 to TRBJ2-5; D is undetermined. The CDR3 length is 14 residues. Germline V gene data show CDR1 as SGDLS and CDR2 as YYNGEE. V shed 4 bases and J shed 6 bases, with 16 bases lying between them. The chain's CDR3 is CASSPPGIRKTQYF. CDR3 nucleotide sequence: TGTGCCAGCAGCCCCCCGGGTATTCGGAAGACCCAGTACTTC.

V and J are TRBV11-2 and TRBJ1-3, with a possible D match to TRBD1 (5 bases). This CDR3 has 17 amino acids. CDR1 and CDR2 from the germline V gene are SGHAT and FQNNGV. The V and J ends lost 4 bases and 4 bases respectively, with 20 bases between them. Here the CDR3 reads CASSSLYRQRKGNTIYF. CDR3 nucleotide sequence: TGTGCCAGCAGCTCCCTTTACCGACAGAGGAAGGGAAACACCATATATTTT.

V and J are TRBV6-5 and TRBJ2-3; a possible D gene is TRBD2 (5 bases). Germline V CDR1 and CDR2: MNHEY, SVGAGI. Deletions cut 7 bases from V and 1 base from J, with 15 bases between. The CDR3 covers 15 residues. This chain's CDR3 is CASNRRVGGTDTQYF. CDR3 bases: TGTGCCAGCAACCGCCGGGTCGGGGGCACAGATACGCAGTATTTT.

The chain uses TRBV7-6 and TRBJ1-5; the D gene is possibly TRBD1 (6 bases). V was pared by 4 bases and J by 3 bases, with 13 bases between. CDR1 SGHVS and CDR2 FNYEAQ come from the germline V gene. This CDR3 spans 15 amino acids. The CDR3 coding sequence is TGTGCCAGCAGCTCCAACCCAGGGGCCAATCAGCCCCAGCATTTT. Its translation is CASSSNPGANQPQHF.

Comment on this clone: The sample carries other DNA sequences with the same CDR3. The chain recombines TRBV9 with TRBJ1-1; no clear D. The V gene lost 0 bases and the J gene lost 1 base, with 7 bases spanning the gap. The CDR3 totals 14 residues. CDR1 is SGDLS, CDR2 YYNGEE, per germline. The CDR3 bases are TGTGCCAGCAGCGTAGTATCAGGGAACACTGAAGCTTTCTTT. Translated: CASSVVSGNTEAFF.

The chain recombines TRBV7-8 with TRBJ2-1; 10 nucleotides match TRBD2. V trimming: 5 bases; J trimming: 4 bases; junction bases outside the gene matches: 8. This CDR3 is 16 amino acids long. Germline loops: CDR1 SGHVS, CDR2 FQNEAQ. CDR3 region: CASSRILAGFYNEQFF. As DNA, the CDR3 is TGTGCCAGCAGCCGCATACTAGCGGGGTTTTACAATGAGCAGTTCTTC.

This clone was detected only once. The rearrangement joins TRBV4-1 to TRBJ2-2, with unresolved D. Germline V gene data show CDR1 as MGHRA and CDR2 as YSYEKL. The CDR3 extends over 14 amino acids. V gave up 2 bases and J gave up 3 bases, with 7 bases separating them. The CDR3 spells CASSQPHYTGELFF. The CDR3 nucleotides are TGCGCCAGCAGCCAACCTCATTACACCGGGGAGCTGTTTTTT.

V and J are TRBV5-6 and TRBJ2-1, with 10 bases that match TRBD1. CDR3 size: 15 residues. J gave up 8 bases and V 4 bases, and 9 bases lay outside the gene matches. Germline values: CDR1 SGHDT, CDR2 YYEEEE. The CDR3 region is CASSPGQGTYDEQFF. The CDR3, as DNA: TGTGCCAGCAGCCCGGGACAGGGGACATATGATGAGCAGTTCTTC.

This chain links TRBV3-1 (or the pseudogene TRBV3-2) with TRBJ2-1; unclear D gene. With 4 bases removed from V and 0 bases from J, the gap between germline ends came to 10 bases. In germline, CDR1 is LGHDT, CDR2 YNNKEL (reference sequence). CDR3 length equals 15 residues. The CDR3 sequence: CASSPLFGSYNEQFF. CDR3 DNA: TGTGCCAGCAGCCCCCTTTTCGGCTCCTACAATGAGCAGTTCTTC.

The V gene is TRBV7-2, the J gene TRBJ2-7, with a weak D call TRBD1 (5 bases). Germline CDR1 SGHTA, CDR2 FQGNSA. V was clipped by 8 bases and J by 3 bases, with 11 bases between them. This CDR3 has 12 residues. CDR3 protein: CASGANFYEQYF. The CDR3 region has the DNA TGTGCCAGCGGGGCTAATTTCTACGAGCAGTACTTC.

For the CDR3, the DNA is TGTGCCAGCAGCTCATTTGACAGGGTCGGCTATGGCTACACCTTC. Its protein is CASSSFDRVGYGYTF. The chain recombines TRBV7-9 with TRBJ1-2; 7 bases align to TRBD1. Germline V gene lookup returns CDR1 SEHNR and CDR2 FQNEAQ (reference sequence). The junction had 9 bases not matched to a gene; V was cut back by 4 bases and J by 4 bases. This CDR3 comprises 15 residues.

This chain uses TRBV4-1 with TRBJ1-1; 7 bases fit TRBD1. The length of the CDR3 is 14 residues. Looked up from germline, CDR1 is MGHRA and CDR2 is YSYEKL. With V trimmed by 6 bases and J by 1 base, 5 bases remained unmatched. The CDR3 region is CASRIGQENTEAFF. Here the CDR3 DNA reads TGCGCCAGCAGAATCGGACAGGAGAACACTGAAGCTTTCTTT.

The chain employs TRBV30 and TRBJ2-2; 11 bases match TRBD2. The germline V gene has CDR1 GTSNPN and CDR2 SVGIG (reference sequence). The junction had 7 bases not matched to a gene; V was cut back by 0 bases and J by 4 bases. The CDR3 is 17 amino acids. The CDR3 region is CAWSVLAGESLTGELFF. The CDR3, as DNA: TGTGCCTGGAGTGTACTAGCGGGAGAAAGTCTCACCGGGGAGCTGTTTTTT.

This sequence joins TRBV3-1 (or the pseudogene TRBV3-2) and TRBJ2-3; D unresolved. The CDR3 has 15 residues. CDR1 and CDR2 (germline): LGHDT, YNNKEL (reference sequence). The V end lost 1 base, the J end lost 3 bases, and 11 bases lay between the germline ends. CDR3 loop: CASSQAQLGTDTQYF. The CDR3 bases are TGTGCCAGCAGCCAAGCCCAGCTTGGGACAGATACGCAGTATTTT.

The V and J genes are TRBV11-2 and TRBJ1-2, with a possible D match to TRBD1 (6 bases). Germline V gene sequence: CDR1 SGHAT, CDR2 FQNNGV. CDR3 length equals 12 residues. Trimming cost V 5 bases and J 6 bases, with 10 bases left between them. The CDR3 protein is CASSPGDNGYTF. In nucleotides, the CDR3 is TGTGCCAGCAGCCCTGGGGACAATGGCTACACCTTC.

The rearrangement links TRBV6-5 to TRBJ2-1; D is possibly TRBD2 (5 bases). Trimming stripped 6 bases from V and 4 bases from J, with 16 bases between. This CDR3 is 15 amino acids long. Germline assignment: CDR1 MNHEY and CDR2 SVGAGI. CDR3 DNA: TGTGCCAGCAGCCCCGAGGGCGGGCAATACAATGAGCAGTTCTTC. Translating it yields CASSPEGGQYNEQFF.

The chain carries TRBV6-5 and TRBJ1-5, with D maybe TRBD1 (5 bases). CDR3 length: 16 amino acids. V shed 4 bases and J shed 2 bases, with 15 bases lying between them. CDR1 MNHEY and CDR2 SVGAGI come from the germline V gene. CDR3 DNA sequence: TGTGCCAGCAGTTCCGGCGGGGGGTCCGGCAATCAGCCCCAGCATTTT. Amino acids: CASSSGGGSGNQPQHF.

V and J are TRBV4-1 and TRBJ2-1; tentatively, D is TRBD1 or TRBD2 (6 bases each). CDR3 length: 15 amino acids. The V and J ends lost 6 bases and 0 bases respectively, with 12 bases between them. Germline assignment: CDR1 MGHRA and CDR2 YSYEKL. The CDR3 DNA reads TGCGCCAGCAGTCCTGGGGGGCCCTCCTACAATGAGCAGTTCTTC. Translation gives CASSPGGPSYNEQFF.

This clone was seen a handful of times. V usage is TRBV5-1 and J usage is TRBJ1-3, with D tentatively TRBD1 (5 bases). The ends were cut back, 6 bases at V and 7 bases at J, with 17 bases in the middle. CDR1 and CDR2 (germline): SGHRS, YFSETQ. This CDR3 has 14 residues. The CDR3 loop is CASTEGPTVNTIYF. In DNA form, the CDR3 reads TGCGCCAGCACTGAGGGGCCGACGGTTAACACCATATATTTT.

The J gene is TRBJ2-1, the V gene TRBV27; D might be TRBD1 (6 bases). The V end was cut by 4 bases, the J end by 0 bases, with 10 bases between. Germline CDR1 reads MNHEY; CDR2 reads SMNVEV (reference sequence). The CDR3 is 15 residues long. CDR3 region: CASSWMDSSYNEQFF. The CDR3 DNA sequence: TGTGCCAGCAGTTGGATGGACAGCTCCTACAATGAGCAGTTCTTC.

This clone was seen a single time. The V and J genes are TRBV6-9 and TRBJ2-5; D gene uncertain. In germline, CDR1 is MNHGY, CDR2 SVAAGI. The CDR3 is 16 residues long. V was trimmed by 7 bases and J by 0 bases, leaving 18 bases between them. The CDR3 reads CASTSIPSRYQETQYF. DNA of the CDR3: TGTGCCAGCACTTCTATCCCCTCTAGGTACCAAGAGACCCAGTACTTC.

V and J are TRBV9 and TRBJ2-5; 7 nucleotides line up with TRBD2. The CDR3 spans 15 residues. Trimming at V came to 4 bases and at J to 5 bases, leaving 11 bases not matched to a gene. Germline V gene lookup returns CDR1 SGDLS and CDR2 YYNGEE. CDR3: CASSLQLKGGETQYF. The CDR3 coding sequence is TGTGCCAGCAGCCTACAATTGAAGGGAGGGGAGACCCAGTACTTC.